This passage covers 15 T cell receptor beta chains from one sample sequenced in a study of T cell changes during pregnancy in multiple sclerosis. Clones were read by immunoSEQ multiplex PCR, and TCRdb kept only the in-frame ones, dropping some. Among around 52,000 clones, around 90% were seen once, and the ten largest hold 0.2%. The sample in question was CD4+ T cells from peripheral blood mononuclear cells, obtained in the second trimester of pregnancy. The receptors derive from a female donor with multiple sclerosis, enrolled in a pregnancy study.

The DNA of the CDR3 is TGTGCCTGGTCCGGGTACTCTGGAAACACCATATATTTT. The encoded protein is CAWSGYSGNTIYF. The chain recombines TRBV30 with TRBJ1-3, with no clear D. Germline lookup yields CDR1 GTSNPN and CDR2 SVGIG (reference sequence). CDR3 length equals 13 residues. Trimming removed 5 bases at V and 0 bases at J, with 8 bases between.

This clone was counted between two and nine times. The chain couples TRBV6-5 to TRBJ1-4, with a possible D match to TRBD1 (5 bases). CDR1 and CDR2 (germline): MNHEY, SVGAGI. The ends were cut back, 5 bases at V and 8 bases at J, with 15 bases in the middle. CDR3 length: 14 amino acids. The DNA of the CDR3 is TGTGCCAGCAGTCAGGGTTACGGCGAGGAAAAACTGTTTTTT. Translated: CASSQGYGEEKLFF.

This clone was seen just once. The chain employs TRBV28 and TRBJ2-5; tentatively, D is TRBD1 (6 bases). The CDR3 loop spans 16 amino acids. Germline assignment: CDR1 MDHEN and CDR2 SYDVKM. Trimming removed 1 base at V and 2 bases at J, with 14 bases between. CDR3 region: CASSLYTGPPQETQYF. CDR3 sequence (DNA): TGTGCCAGCAGTTTATACACAGGGCCACCGCAAGAGACCCAGTACTTC.

The chain employs TRBV28 and TRBJ2-2, with a tentative D call TRBD2 (5 bases). V was trimmed by 6 bases and J by 2 bases, leaving 7 bases between them. Germline lookup yields CDR1 MDHEN and CDR2 SYDVKM. The CDR3 has 13 residues. CDR3 amino acids: CASRRVNTGELFF. The CDR3 DNA reads TGTGCCAGCAGGAGGGTCAACACCGGGGAGCTGTTTTTT.

The J gene is TRBJ2-1, the V gene TRBV5-1, with D possibly matching TRBD1 (6 bases). This CDR3 has 15 residues. CDR1 is SGHRS, CDR2 YFSETQ, per germline. V dropped 0 bases and J dropped 6 bases, with 13 bases sitting between them. CDR3 in DNA: TGCGCCAGCAGCTTGGGGCAGGGGAAAAGCAATGAGCAGTTCTTC. The encoded protein is CASSLGQGKSNEQFF.

The rearrangement joins TRBV11-1 to TRBJ1-1; tentative D call: TRBD1 (6 bases). The ends were cut back, 5 bases at V and 3 bases at J, with 13 bases in the middle. The CDR3 loop spans 14 amino acids. Germline assignment: CDR1 SGHAT and CDR2 FQDESV (reference sequence). CDR3 amino acids: CASSLVRGYTEAFF. DNA for the CDR3: TGTGCCAGCAGCCTCGTCAGGGGTTACACTGAAGCTTTCTTT.

The CDR3 here is CATLGPGTYEQYF. Written as DNA, the CDR3 is TGTGCCACCCTAGGCCCGGGAACCTACGAGCAGTACTTC. The chain recombines TRBV19 with TRBJ2-7, with a tentative D call TRBD2 (5 bases). Germline-derived CDR1 and CDR2 are LNHDA and SQIVND (reference sequence). The CDR3 contains 13 residues. V lost 10 bases to trimming and J lost 2 bases, with 15 bases between them. Complete variable domain (other parts from reference TRBV19 and TRBJ2-7): DGGITQSPKYLFRKEGQNVTLSCEQNLNHDAMYWYRQDPGQGLRLIYYSQIVNDFQKGDIAEGYSVSREKKESFPLTVTSAQKNPTAFYLCATLGPGTYEQYFGPGTRLTVT.

J is TRBJ2-7 and V is TRBV11-3; 7 nucleotides line up with TRBD2. CDR3 length: 13 amino acids. Germline CDR1 SGHNT, CDR2 YENEEA. The junction had 1 base not matched to a gene; V was cut back by 5 bases and J by 0 bases. CDR3 nucleotides: TGTGCCAGCAGCCGGGACTACTCCTACGAGCAGTACTTC. Its protein is CASSRDYSYEQYF.

The chain is built from TRBV28 and TRBJ1-5; D unclear. Germline-derived CDR1 and CDR2 are MDHEN and SYDVKM. CDR3 length: 14 residues. Trimming took off 3 bases at V and 0 bases at J, with 6 bases between the two ends. The CDR3 nucleotides read TGTGCCAGCAGTTTTACACATAGCAATCAGCCCCAGCATTTT. Its translation is CASSFTHSNQPQHF. The full variable domain, in which reference TRBV28 and TRBJ1-5 provide the parts outside the CDR3, is DVKVTQSSRYLVKRTGEKVFLECVQDMDHENMFWYRQDPGLGLRLIYFSYDVKMKEKGDIPEGYSVSREKKERFSLILESASTNQTSMYLCASSFTHSNQPQHFGDGTRLSIL.

The chain has TRBV19 and TRBJ1-1, with 10 bases identical to TRBD1. This CDR3 region has 14 residues. V lost 5 bases and J lost 5; bases outside the gene matches: 5. Germline values: CDR1 LNHDA, CDR2 SQIVND (reference sequence). The CDR3 coding sequence is TGTGCCAGTAGTCTCCGGGACAGGGGAACTGAAGCTTTCTTT. It codes for CASSLRDRGTEAFF. Full variable domain (rest looked up from reference TRBV19 and TRBJ1-1): DGGITQSPKYLFRKEGQNVTLSCEQNLNHDAMYWYRQDPGQGLRLIYYSQIVNDFQKGDIAEGYSVSREKKESFPLTVTSAQKNPTAFYLCASSLRDRGTEAFFGQGTRLTVV.

This sequence joins TRBV28 and TRBJ2-7, with TRBD2 as a possible D gene (9 bases). This CDR3 is built from 18 residues. V lost 8 bases and J 4 bases, leaving 30 bases between the germline ends. Germline V lookup: CDR1 MDHEN, CDR2 SYDVKM. In DNA form, the CDR3 reads TGTGCCAGCGGGCGACCAGGGGGCAAGGGACTAGCAACGTACGAGCAGTACTTC. Amino acid sequence: CASGRPGGKGLATYEQYF.

The CDR3 DNA reads as TGTGCCAGCAGCCCGAGCGCGGGGAGAGAGACCCAGTACTTC. Translated, it gives CASSPSAGRETQYF. The rearrangement uses TRBV5-6 and TRBJ2-5; tentatively, D is TRBD2 (6 bases). Germline V gene data show CDR1 as SGHDT and CDR2 as YYEEEE. The CDR3 length is 14 residues. Trimming pared 4 bases from V and 4 bases from J, leaving 14 bases between. Filled out from reference TRBV5-6 and TRBJ2-5, the complete variable domain reads DAGVTQSPTHLIKTRGQQVTLRCSPKSGHDTVSWYQQALGQGPQFIFQYYEEEERQRGNFPDRFSGHQFPNYSSELNVNALLLGDSALYLCASSPSAGRETQYFGPGTRLLVL.

The chain is built from TRBV19 and TRBJ2-2; tentative D call: TRBD1 (6 bases). The V gene's germline CDR1 is LNHDA and CDR2 SQIVND (reference sequence). V shed 8 bases and J shed 6 bases, with 13 bases lying between them. The CDR3 is 13 amino acids. Here the CDR3 DNA reads TGTGCCAGTGCCGAGACAGGTGCCGGGGAGCTGTTTTTT. Translated, it gives CASAETGAGELFF.

This sequence joins TRBV5-1 and TRBJ1-2, with 9 bases identical to TRBD1. The CDR3 spans 15 residues. Germline V gene lookup returns CDR1 SGHRS and CDR2 YFSETQ. V lost 3 bases to trimming and J lost 2 bases; unmatched junction nucleotides: 5. Here the CDR3 reads CASSWGTGRNYGYTF. In DNA form, the CDR3 reads TGCGCCAGCAGCTGGGGGACAGGGAGAAACTATGGCTACACCTTC.

The J gene is TRBJ2-6, the V gene TRBV5-1; D possibly corresponds to TRBD2 (6 bases). The CDR3 contains 15 residues. V lost 7 bases to trimming and J lost 4 bases, with 15 bases between them. Germline CDR1 and CDR2: SGHRS and YFSETQ. CDR3 amino acids: CASRSGASGANVLTF. CDR3 nucleotides: TGCGCCAGCCGTTCGGGAGCCTCGGGGGCCAACGTCCTGACTTTC.